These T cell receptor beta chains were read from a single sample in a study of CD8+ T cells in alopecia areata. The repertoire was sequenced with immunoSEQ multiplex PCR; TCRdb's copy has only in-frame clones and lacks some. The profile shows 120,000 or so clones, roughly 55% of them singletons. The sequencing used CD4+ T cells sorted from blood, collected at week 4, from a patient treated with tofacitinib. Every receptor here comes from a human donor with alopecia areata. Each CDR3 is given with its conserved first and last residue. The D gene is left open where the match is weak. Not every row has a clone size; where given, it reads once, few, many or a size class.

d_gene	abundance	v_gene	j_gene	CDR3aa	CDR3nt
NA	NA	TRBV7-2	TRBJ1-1	CASSPLGTPVAEAFF	TGTGCCAGCAGCCCGCTAGGGACGCCCGTCGCTGAAGCTTTCTTT
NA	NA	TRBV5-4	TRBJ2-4	CASSFDPGAKNIQYF	TGTGCCAGCAGCTTTGATCCCGGAGCCAAAAACATTCAGTACTTC
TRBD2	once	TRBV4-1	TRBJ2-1	CASSQRAGTSGRSSYNEQFF	TGCGCCAGCAGCCAGAGGGCCGGGACTAGCGGGAGGAGCTCCTACAATGAGCAGTTCTTC
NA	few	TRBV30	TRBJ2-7	CAWSVLYEQYF	TGTGCCTGGAGTGTGTTGTACGAGCAGTACTTC
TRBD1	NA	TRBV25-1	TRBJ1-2	CASSELDRAYGYTF	TGTGCCAGCAGTGAGTTAGACAGGGCCTATGGCTACACCTTC
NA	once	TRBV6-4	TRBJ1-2	CASRSTGVGGYTF	TGTGCCAGCCGGTCGACAGGAGTCGGTGGCTACACCTTC
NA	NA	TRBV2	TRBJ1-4	CASSLREVFF	TGTGCCAGCAGCCTTCGCGAGGTGTTTTTT
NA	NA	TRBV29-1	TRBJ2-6	CSDLSGQDHRSSGANVLTF	TGCAGCGACCTCAGCGGGCAGGACCACCGGAGCTCTGGGGCCAACGTCCTGACTTTC
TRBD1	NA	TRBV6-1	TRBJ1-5	CASSGTGMEPQHF	TGTGCCAGCAGTGGGACAGGGATGGAGCCCCAGCATTTT
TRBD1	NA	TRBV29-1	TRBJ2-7	CSTKGSGTGTYGQYF	TGCAGCACAAAGGGGTCCGGGACAGGGACCTACGGGCAGTACTTC
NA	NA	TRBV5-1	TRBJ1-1	CASSLLQENTEAFF	TGCGCCAGCAGCTTGTTACAGGAGAACACTGAAGCTTTCTTT
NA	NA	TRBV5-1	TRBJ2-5	CASSSPPGSEETQYF	TGCGCCAGCAGCTCCCCCCCGGGGTCCGAGGAGACCCAGTACTTC
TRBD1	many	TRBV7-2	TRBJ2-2	CASSSDQGAGELFF	TGTGCCAGCAGCTCCGATCAGGGGGCCGGGGAGCTGTTTTTT
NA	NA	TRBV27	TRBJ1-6	CASSPLGQVHTPLHF	TGTGCCAGCAGTCCTCTGGGGCAGGTTCATACACCCCTCCACTTT
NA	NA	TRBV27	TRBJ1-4	CASSMTFLRDEKLFF	TGTGCCAGCAGTATGACCTTCTTGCGCGATGAAAAACTGTTTTTT
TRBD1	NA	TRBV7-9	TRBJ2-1	CASIAGQASYNEQFF	TGTGCCAGCATCGCTGGACAGGCCTCCTACAATGAGCAGTTCTTC
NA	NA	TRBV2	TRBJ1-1	CASRGDINTEAFF	TGTGCCAGCAGAGGGGATATCAACACTGAAGCTTTCTTT
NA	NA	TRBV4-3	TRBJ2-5	CASSQGSTQYF	TGCGCCAGCAGCCAAGGTTCGACCCAGTACTTC
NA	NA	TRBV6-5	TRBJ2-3	CASSYSSYRDTQYF	TGTGCCAGCAGTTACTCGAGCTATAGAGATACGCAGTATTTT
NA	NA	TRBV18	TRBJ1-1	CASSPRGGNTEAFF	TGTGCCAGCTCACCACGCGGGGGGAACACTGAAGCTTTCTTT
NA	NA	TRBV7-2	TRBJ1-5	CASSLSNQPQHF	TGTGCCAGCAGCCTAAGCAATCAGCCCCAGCATTTT
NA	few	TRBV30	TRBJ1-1	CAWIRWRVSDTEAFF	TGTGCCTGGATCCGTTGGCGGGTTTCGGACACTGAAGCTTTCTTT
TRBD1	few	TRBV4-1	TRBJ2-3	CASSLTGNPTDTQYF	TGCGCCAGCAGCCTGACAGGGAACCCCACAGATACGCAGTATTTT
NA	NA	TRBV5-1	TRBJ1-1	CASSPTVGGSGTEAFF	TGCGCCAGCAGCCCCACCGTCGGCGGATCTGGCACTGAAGCTTTCTTT
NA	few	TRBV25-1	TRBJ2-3	CASSDSKSTDTQYF	TGTGCCAGCAGTGATAGCAAGAGCACAGATACGCAGTATTTT
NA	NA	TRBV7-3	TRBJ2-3	CASSSRTGTQYF	TGTGCCAGCAGCTCCCGGACTGGTACGCAGTATTTT
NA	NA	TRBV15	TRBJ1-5	CATSRDPGSNQPQHF	TGTGCCACCAGCAGAGATCCTGGAAGCAATCAGCCCCAGCATTTT
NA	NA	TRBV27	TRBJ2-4	CASSPLTGREANIQYF	TGTGCCAGCAGTCCGCTGACAGGACGGGAGGCGAACATTCAGTACTTC
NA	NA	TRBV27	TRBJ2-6	CASSLFAGQPSGANVLTF	TGTGCCAGCAGTTTATTCGCGGGACAGCCCTCTGGGGCCAACGTCCTGACTTTC
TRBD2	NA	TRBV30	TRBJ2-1	CAWTGLAANEQFF	TGTGCCTGGACGGGACTAGCGGCCAATGAGCAGTTCTTC
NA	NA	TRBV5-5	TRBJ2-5	CASSLSPSNRGTQYF	TGTGCCAGCAGCCTCAGTCCTAGCAATCGGGGGACCCAGTACTTC
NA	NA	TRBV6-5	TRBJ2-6	CASSYSEGANVLTF	TGTGCCAGCAGTTACTCCGAGGGGGCCAACGTCCTGACTTTC
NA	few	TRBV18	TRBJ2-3	CASSPPAPSTDTQYF	TGTGCCAGCTCACCACCTGCTCCTAGCACAGATACGCAGTATTTT
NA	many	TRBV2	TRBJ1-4	CASTGVNEKLFF	TGTGCCAGCACGGGGGTAAATGAAAAACTGTTTTTT
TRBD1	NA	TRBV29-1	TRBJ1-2	CSVLLPDRNYGYTF	TGCAGCGTCCTCTTACCGGACAGGAACTATGGCTACACCTTC